Below, 32 T cell receptor beta chains from the same sample are listed, as sequenced in a study of blood T cells in healthy people across ages. The second PCR ran roughly 7 to 12 cycles with a sample-barcoded 5' primer and J-beta primers. One entry per CDR3 protein results from TCRdb running MiXCR on the 5' RACE reads. The repertoire holds roughly 1,100,000 distinct CDR3 sequences, with approximately 25% as singletons. This sample was also put to use in a study of T cells of mothers and their children.

Sequencing input: blood. These receptors were obtained from a girl aged 2 to 9 in good health.

This clonotype was counted many times. A read error may account for a junction end that differs from germline. The rearrangement joins TRBV12-3 or TRBV12-4 to TRBJ2-1; no firm D call. The CDR3 extends over 11 amino acids. CDR3 DNA: TGTGCCAGCAGCTTAGCCAATGAGCAGTTCTTC. It codes for CASSLANEQFF.

This chain connects TRBV20-1 to TRBJ1-1; 8 bases are shared with TRBD1. With 5 bases clipped from V and 1 base from J, the junction kept 9 bases outside the gene matches. The CDR3 loop spans 15 amino acids. Germline loops: CDR1 DFQATT, CDR2 SNEGSKA (reference sequence). CDR3 protein: CSAAAPTGENTEAFF. CDR3 in DNA: TGCAGTGCTGCCGCCCCGACAGGGGAGAACACTGAAGCTTTCTTT.

This clonotype was seen a handful of times. The V gene is TRBV12-3 or TRBV12-4, the J gene TRBJ1-3; TRBD1 is a possible D gene (6 bases). This CDR3 has 15 amino acids. Trimming left V 5 bases short and J 7 bases short, with 18 bases between. CDR3 nucleotide sequence: TGTGCCAGCAGTCCTCTTGCGGGGGGCGCGAACACCATATATTTT. Protein product: CASSPLAGGANTIYF.

This clonotype was seen only a few times. The rearrangement joins TRBV28 to TRBJ1-1; 9 positions agree with TRBD1. With V trimmed by 2 bases and J by 2 bases, 9 bases remained unmatched. Germline V lookup: CDR1 MDHEN, CDR2 SYDVKM. This CDR3 comprises 17 residues. Here the CDR3 reads CASSLVAPQGANTEAFF. The CDR3 coding sequence is TGTGCCAGCAGTTTAGTAGCCCCACAGGGGGCAAACACTGAAGCTTTCTTT. Full variable domain (remainder filled in from reference TRBV28 and TRBJ1-1): DVKVTQSSRYLVKRTGEKVFLECVQDMDHENMFWYRQDPGLGLRLIYFSYDVKMKEKGDIPEGYSVSREKKERFSLILESASTNQTSMYLCASSLVAPQGANTEAFFGQGTRLTVV.

V gene TRBV7-9 combines with J gene TRBJ2-3; D may be TRBD1 (5 bases). V shed 3 bases and J shed 0 bases, with 13 bases lying between them. In germline, CDR1 is SEHNR, CDR2 FQNEAQ (reference sequence). The CDR3 has 16 residues. This chain's CDR3 is CASSFDSYSSTDTQYF. In DNA, the CDR3 is TGTGCCAGCAGCTTTGACAGCTACTCTAGCACAGATACGCAGTATTTT.

This chain links TRBV12-5 with TRBJ2-7; D gene unclear. The CDR3 loop spans 14 amino acids. Trimming removed 6 bases from V and 0 bases from J, with 12 bases in between. Per germline, CDR1 LGHNT and CDR2 FRNRAP. The DNA for the CDR3 is TGTGCTAGTGGCTCCGGGCTAAGCTCCTACGAGCAGTACTTC. Protein: CASGSGLSSYEQYF.

The chain links TRBV7-8 to TRBJ1-2; TRBD1 aligns across 7 bases. CDR3 length: 15 residues. CDR1 is SGHVS and CDR2 is FQNEAQ in the germline V gene. J lost 6 bases, V lost 6 bases, and 13 bases had no gene match. The CDR3 bases are TGTGCCAGCAGTCATGTACGATGGGACAGTAATGGCTACACCTTC. Translating it yields CASSHVRWDSNGYTF.

The chain uses TRBV7-3 and TRBJ2-1; unclear D gene. The germline V and J ends were trimmed by 4 bases and 0 bases, with 19 bases remaining between them. This CDR3 is 18 amino acids long. CDR1 and CDR2 (germline): SGHTA, FQGTGA. The CDR3 DNA sequence: TGTGCCAGCAGCTACTCCCCGCCTATTATCGGCTCCTACAATGAGCAGTTCTTC. Translated: CASSYSPPIIGSYNEQFF.

This clonotype showed up just a few times. The chain recombines TRBV3-1 with TRBJ2-5; D unclear. This CDR3 spans 16 amino acids. Germline CDR1 is LGHDT and CDR2 is YNNKEL (reference sequence). Deletions cut 4 bases from V and 10 bases from J, with 25 bases between. This chain's CDR3 is CASSPRSRPPRDGQYF. CDR3 DNA sequence: TGTGCCAGCAGCCCCCGATCCCGACCCCCAAGAGATGGCCAGTACTTC.

This clonotype was recorded once. This sequence may be a read error, since a much larger clone differs from it by one base. The chain carries TRBV6-2 or TRBV6-3 and TRBJ2-7; TRBD1 might be the D (5 bases). Germline V gene lookup returns CDR1 MNHEY and CDR2 SVGEGT. CDR3 length equals 12 residues. DNA for the CDR3: TGTGCCAGCAGTTATGGACACTACGAGCAGCACTTC. Encoded protein: CASSYGHYEQHF.

This clonotype has only a few counts. The chain carries TRBV7-2 and TRBJ2-5, with D maybe TRBD1 (5 bases). Germline CDR1 reads SGHTA; CDR2 reads FQGNSA. Between the trimmed V and J ends, which lost 2 bases and 2 bases, there was a span of 12 bases. This CDR3 comprises 15 residues. CDR3: CASSLRGRAQETQYF. The DNA of the CDR3 is TGTGCCAGCAGCTTAAGGGGCAGGGCACAAGAGACCCAGTACTTC.

The V and J genes are TRBV28 and TRBJ2-5, with a weak D call TRBD2 (5 bases). The end of the DNA aligns better with TRBJ2-1, so the J call may be wrong. The CDR3 loop spans 12 amino acids. Per the germline V gene, CDR1 is MDHEN and CDR2 is SYDVKM. The CDR3 nucleotides are TGTGCCAGCAGTTACACTAGTCGCGAGCAGTTCTTC. Amino acids: CASSYTSREQFF.

The chain has TRBV7-9 and TRBJ2-7; 12 bases map to TRBD2. Looked up from germline, CDR1 is SEHNR and CDR2 is FQNEAQ (reference sequence). This CDR3 is 15 amino acids long. J was trimmed by 3 bases and V by 4 bases; bases with no gene match: 4. In nucleotides, the CDR3 is TGTGCCAGCAGCTCCACTAGCGGGGGGTTCTACGAGCAGTACTTC. Amino acid sequence: CASSSTSGGFYEQYF.

V and J are TRBV20-1 and TRBJ2-1, with 8 nucleotides matching TRBD2. Germline CDR1 and CDR2: DFQATT and SNEGSKA (reference sequence). CDR3 length: 16 amino acids. After removal of 0 bases from V and 0 bases from J, the junction contained 4 bases not matched to a gene. In nucleotides, the CDR3 is TGCAGTGCTAGAGAGATAGCGGGGAGCTCCTACAATGAGCAGTTCTTC. It encodes CSAREIAGSSYNEQFF.

CDR3 region: CASRQGTEQYF. The CDR3 region has the DNA TGCGCCAGCAGACAGGGCACCGAGCAGTACTTC. The genes are TRBV10-2 and TRBJ2-7, with D tentatively TRBD1 (6 bases). V was cut by 6 bases and J by 6 bases, with 9 bases left in between. The CDR3 runs 11 residues. CDR1 WSHSY and CDR2 SAAADI come from the germline V gene.

This clonotype was counted only a few times. The chain combines TRBV19 with TRBJ2-7; weak D call: TRBD2 (8 bases). The CDR3 sequence is 13 residues long. Trimming removed 7 bases at V and 5 bases at J, with 15 bases between. Germline lookup yields CDR1 LNHDA and CDR2 SQIVND (reference sequence). The CDR3 DNA is TGTGCCAGTACGGGAGGGGGCCTCAACGAGCAGTACTTC. It yields the protein CASTGGGLNEQYF.

This clonotype was counted a few times. This chain connects TRBV28 to TRBJ2-5; unclear D gene. Germline CDR1 reads MDHEN; CDR2 reads SYDVKM. Trimming removed 3 bases at V and 4 bases at J, with 12 bases between. CDR3 length: 14 residues. The CDR3 is CASSFSQVRETQYF. DNA of the CDR3: TGTGCCAGCAGTTTCTCTCAGGTTAGAGAGACCCAGTACTTC.

This clonotype was seen only a few times. This rearrangement joins TRBV6-5 to TRBJ1-6; 11 positions agree with TRBD1. The CDR3 spans 15 residues. Germline values: CDR1 MNHEY, CDR2 SVGAGI. The V and J ends lost 2 bases and 7 bases, in that order; junction bases with no gene match: 1. CDR3 amino acids: CASSYGQGANSPLHF. CDR3 nucleotide sequence: TGTGCCAGCAGTTACGGACAGGGGGCCAATTCACCCCTCCACTTT.

At least ten counts were recorded for this clonotype. The chain links TRBV6-4 to TRBJ2-3; TRBD2 aligns across 8 bases. The CDR3 covers 14 residues. Germline CDR1 MRHNA, CDR2 SNTAGT. V lost 0 bases and J lost 4; bases outside the gene matches: 0. This CDR3 reads CASSDSAGADTQYF. The CDR3 DNA follows: TGTGCCAGCAGTGACTCAGCGGGAGCAGATACGCAGTATTTT.

The chain employs TRBV7-9 and TRBJ2-3; 8 bases line up with TRBD2. This CDR3 is built from 15 residues. Germline trimming cut 7 bases from V and 4 bases from J; bases unmatched to any gene: 10. The germline V gene encodes CDR1 SEHNR and CDR2 FQNEAQ (reference sequence). CDR3 nucleotides: TGTGCCAGCACCTCGGGGGGGGATTTATCAGATACGCAGTATTTT. Translation gives CASTSGGDLSDTQYF.

This clonotype was seen a handful of times. The rearrangement joins TRBV2 to TRBJ1-2; TRBD1 matches 8 bases. Unmatched junction bases numbered 2, after V lost 4 bases and J lost 7 bases. This CDR3 has 12 amino acids. Germline assignment: CDR1 SNHLY and CDR2 FYNNEI. CDR3 residues: CASSVGQAGYTF. The CDR3 bases are TGTGCCAGCAGTGTGGGACAGGCTGGCTACACCTTC. The full variable domain, in which reference TRBV2 and TRBJ1-2 provide the parts outside the CDR3, is EPEVTQTPSHQVTQMGQEVILRCVPISNHLYFYWYRQILGQKVEFLVSFYNNEISEKSEIFDDQFSVERPDGSNFTLKIRSTKLEDSAMYFCASSVGQAGYTFGSGTRLTVV.

The chain carries TRBV27 and TRBJ1-2; D might be TRBD1 (5 bases). Germline-derived CDR1 and CDR2 are MNHEY and SMNVEV (reference sequence). CDR3 length: 13 amino acids. Deletions cut 6 bases from V and 4 bases from J, with 12 bases between. The DNA for the CDR3 is TGTGCCAGCAGACAGGTCGGAGGCTATGGCTACACCTTC. This encodes CASRQVGGYGYTF.

This clonotype was seen more than once but under ten times. This chain joins TRBV7-9 and TRBJ2-7; 8 bases map to TRBD1. The CDR3 runs to 17 residues. V gave up 4 bases and J gave up 1 base; unmatched junction bases: 12. The germline CDR1 and CDR2 sequences are SEHNR and FQNEAQ (reference sequence). The CDR3 reads CASSSLGQGLGSYEQYF. The CDR3 DNA reads as TGTGCCAGCAGCTCCCTAGGACAGGGTTTGGGGTCCTACGAGCAGTACTTC.

In regard to this clonotype: The junction does not match germline at one end; this may be a read error. This chain joins TRBV7-2 and TRBJ2-1; tentatively, D is TRBD1 (5 bases). This CDR3 is 13 amino acids long. Germline V lookup: CDR1 SGHTA, CDR2 FQGNSA. The CDR3 is CASSLAGLPNISF. The CDR3 DNA reads TGTGCCAGCAGCTTAGCGGGGCTCCCGAATATTAGCTTC. The variable domain in full, with the rest retrieved from reference TRBV7-2 and TRBJ2-1, is GAGVSQSPSNKVTEKGKDVELRCDPISGHTALYWYRQSLGQGLEFLIYFQGNSAPDKSGLPSDRFSAERTGGSVSTLTIQRTQQEDSAVYLCASSLAGLPNISFGPGTRLTVL.

This clonotype was counted a few times. The chain joins TRBV24-1 to TRBJ2-1; D is undetermined. Germline V CDR1 and CDR2: KGHDR, SFDVKD. V lost 3 bases and J 0 bases, leaving 11 bases between the germline ends. The CDR3 runs 16 residues. The CDR3 nucleotides read TGTGCCACCAGTGATCAGGCTAGGAGCTCCTACAATGAGCAGTTCTTC. This codes for CATSDQARSSYNEQFF.

This rearrangement joins TRBV4-3 to TRBJ2-1; D might be TRBD1 (6 bases). Germline V lookup: CDR1 LGHNA, CDR2 YSLEER. The CDR3 consists of 16 residues. V lost 0 bases and J lost 4, with 13 bases in between. CDR3 sequence: CASSQDWTDSYNEQFF. The CDR3, as DNA: TGCGCCAGCAGCCAAGATTGGACAGACTCATACAATGAGCAGTTCTTC.

This clonotype has a handful of counts. The J gene is TRBJ2-1, the V gene TRBV20-1; 7 bases match TRBD1. V lost 0 bases and J lost 2; bases outside the gene matches: 7. Germline lookup yields CDR1 DFQATT and CDR2 SNEGSKA (reference sequence). The CDR3 spans 16 residues. For the CDR3, the DNA is TGCAGTGCTAGAGATACAGACAGGGCTGCCTACAATGAGCAGTTCTTC. Amino acids: CSARDTDRAAYNEQFF.

This clonotype has a handful of counts. J is TRBJ2-1 and V is TRBV28; TRBD2 is a possible D gene (6 bases). V was shortened by 6 bases and J by 5 bases, with 8 bases between the two germline ends. In germline, CDR1 is MDHEN, CDR2 SYDVKM. CDR3 length equals 12 residues. CDR3 DNA: TGTGCCAGCAGCTGGACTAACAATGAGCAGTTCTTC. This gives the protein CASSWTNNEQFF.

This clonotype showed up just a few times. This sequence joins TRBV5-5 and TRBJ1-4; D is ambiguous. This CDR3 spans 15 amino acids. In germline, CDR1 is SGHKS, CDR2 YYEKEE (reference sequence). Trimming took off 2 bases at V and 0 bases at J, with 8 bases between the two ends. The CDR3: CASSFSRSTNEKLFF. The CDR3 DNA reads as TGTGCCAGCAGCTTCTCGAGATCAACTAATGAAAAACTGTTTTTT. Together with reference TRBV5-5 and TRBJ1-4, the CDR3 gives the full variable domain: DAGVTQSPTHLIKTRGQQVTLRCSPISGHKSVSWYQQVLGQGPQFIFQYYEKEERGRGNFPDRFSARQFPNYSSELNVNALLLGDSALYLCASSFSRSTNEKLFFGSGTQLSVL.

The rearrangement joins TRBV24-1 to TRBJ2-1; D is ambiguous. The tail of the sequence fits TRBJ2-7 better, so the J call may be wrong. The CDR3 totals 13 residues. Germline-derived CDR1 and CDR2 are KGHDR and SFDVKD. CDR3 residues: CATREVNSYEQYF. The CDR3 DNA reads as TGTGCCACCAGAGAGGTAAACTCCTACGAGCAGTACTTC.

A note on this clonotype: One end of the junction fails to match germline, which may point to a read error. Written as DNA, the CDR3 is TGTGCTAGCAGCCCTCGGGGGGCGACCTACAATGAGCAGTTCTTC. Protein: CASSPRGATYNEQFF. The rearrangement joins TRBV7-7 to TRBJ2-1; D may be TRBD2 (7 bases). CDR1 is SSHAT and CDR2 is FNYEAQ in the germline V gene (reference sequence). The CDR3 has 15 amino acids.

The chain joins TRBV7-6 to TRBJ1-4; D gene ambiguous. Germline V CDR1 and CDR2: SGHVS, FNYEAQ. V shed 0 bases and J shed 6 bases, with 14 bases lying between them. The CDR3 sequence is 16 residues long. The CDR3 reads CASSLALWAPDEKLFF. The CDR3 DNA reads as TGTGCCAGCAGCTTAGCTCTCTGGGCTCCGGATGAAAAACTGTTTTTT.